Listed below are T cell receptor beta chains from one sample, sequenced in a study of blood T cell repertoires in COVID-19. Clones were read by immunoSEQ multiplex PCR, and TCRdb kept only the in-frame ones, dropping some. The sample comprises tens of thousands of clones, about 88% of which are singletons, and 2.5% to 3% rests with the top ten. The sequenced sample was peripheral blood. Receptor source: a man over 45 with acute or convalescent COVID-19. Both conserved end residues are part of each CDR3. D genes are given only for firm matches. Expanded clones get a size class; other rows say once, few or many, or leave the size out.

V	D	size	J	DNA	CDR3
TRBV5-6	.	few	TRBJ2-5	TGTGCCAGCAGCTTGGCGGGAGGGGGCACCTCCCAGTACTTC	CASSLAGGGTSQYF
TRBV6-5	TRBD1	.	TRBJ2-1	TGTGCCAGCAGTTACTCGAATTACAGGGGTGCTGAGCAGTTCTTC	CASSYSNYRGAEQFF
TRBV9	.	few	TRBJ2-1	TGTGCCAGCAGCGTAGCCGGGTATTCCTACAATGAGCAGTTCTTC	CASSVAGYSYNEQFF
TRBV2	TRBD1	.	TRBJ2-7	TGTGCCAGTAACAGGGGATCCTACGAGCAGTACTTC	CASNRGSYEQYF
TRBV28	TRBD1	.	TRBJ2-7	TGTGCCAGCAGGCCAGACAGGGAATATTACGAGCAGTACTTC	CASRPDREYYEQYF
TRBV28	.	.	TRBJ2-1	TGTGCCAGCAGTTTGTACCTTACTAGTCGGGAGCAGTTCTTC	CASSLYLTSREQFF
TRBV24-1	TRBD2	few	TRBJ2-3	TGTGCCACCAGTGATCGGGGGGGCCGAGAAGATACGCAGTATTTT	CATSDRGGREDTQYF
TRBV23-1	.	.	TRBJ1-5	TGCGCCAGCAGTCAATCGCAGAGGGACACTTACTTTCAGGTCCATAGCAATCAGCCCCAGCATTTT	CASSQSQRDTYFQVHSNQPQHF
TRBV15	TRBD2	.	TRBJ2-2	TGTGCCACCAGCGGGGGGGACTTCTCCGGGGAGCTGTTTTTT	CATSGGDFSGELFF
TRBV10-3	TRBD2	once	TRBJ2-7	TGTGCCATCAAGGTAGCGGGGGGGAGCTACGAGCAGTACTTC	CAIKVAGGSYEQYF
TRBV18	.	once	TRBJ1-1	TGTGCCAGCTCCACGGGGAGGGCCGCTTTCTTT	CASSTGRAAFF
TRBV7-2	TRBD1	.	TRBJ1-4	TGTGCCAGCAGCTTAAGGGGGACAGTTGAAAAACTGTTTTTT	CASSLRGTVEKLFF
TRBV12-5	TRBD1	.	TRBJ2-1	TGTGCTAGTGGTTTGTTCCAGGACAGGAACACCCCAGGTGAGCAGTTCTTC	CASGLFQDRNTPGEQFF
TRBV4-1	TRBD2	.	TRBJ2-7	TGCGCCAGCAGCCAAAATCTAGCGGGAGCCTACGAGCAGTACTTC	CASSQNLAGAYEQYF
TRBV27	TRBD1	.	TRBJ2-2	TGTGCCAGCAGTTTACTCCGGGACAGGGGGGGAACCGGGGAGCTGTTTTTT	CASSLLRDRGGTGELFF
TRBV24-1	.	.	TRBJ1-1	TGTGCCACCAGTGATTTCGGAGGGGATCAAGCTTTCTTT	CATSDFGGDQAFF
TRBV11-2	.	once	TRBJ2-3	TGTGCCAGCAGCTTAAGAGGAGTCAACACAGATACGCAGTATTTT	CASSLRGVNTDTQYF
TRBV6-5	.	.	TRBJ2-7	TGTGCCAGCGGATCAGGGGATGGGTACGAGCAGTACTTC	CASGSGDGYEQYF
TRBV21-1	.	.	TRBJ2-2	TGTGCCAAAAAGACTAGCGGGGCGAACACCGGGGAGCTGTTTTTT	CAKKTSGANTGELFF
TRBV6-6	TRBD1	.	TRBJ1-2	TGTGCCAGCAGTGAGGGACAGGCCCCGAGGTACACCTTC	CASSEGQAPRYTF
TRBV28	.	.	TRBJ2-1	TGTGCCAGCAGTGTAAATGAGCAGTTCTTC	CASSVNEQFF
TRBV20-1	.	once	TRBJ1-2	TGCAGTGGCCACGAGCATGGCTACACCTTC	CSGHEHGYTF
TRBV5-4	.	.	TRBJ1-5	TGTGCCAGCAGCCGAGAACCGAATAGCAATCAGCCCCAGCATTTT	CASSREPNSNQPQHF
TRBV9	.	.	TRBJ2-2	TGTGCCAGCAGCTCCACTGTCGGGGAGCTGTTTTTT	CASSSTVGELFF
TRBV19	.	few	TRBJ1-5	TGTGCCAGTGCAGGGGATAGCAATCAGCCCCAGCATTTT	CASAGDSNQPQHF
TRBV27	.	.	TRBJ1-1	TGTGCCAGCAGTTTAACCGGGGGACTGGGCACTGAAGCTTTCTTT	CASSLTGGLGTEAFF
TRBV5-1	.	.	TRBJ1-3	TGCGCCAGCAGTTACGACAGCCGGACCGGAAACACCATATATTTT	CASSYDSRTGNTIYF
TRBV27	.	.	TRBJ1-6	TGTGCCAGCAGTTTATCGCAAGACAGTAATTCACCCCTCCACTTT	CASSLSQDSNSPLHF
TRBV7-3	TRBD1	.	TRBJ2-5	TGTGCCAGCAGCCATCGGGGACAGGGAGTTCAGTACTTC	CASSHRGQGVQYF
TRBV28	TRBD2	.	TRBJ2-3	TGTGCCAGCAGTTTATTTGCGGGAGGGCCCTCAGATACGCAGTATTTT	CASSLFAGGPSDTQYF
TRBV6-5	TRBD1	.	TRBJ1-1	TGTGCCAGCAGTTACTCGTGGACAGGGAACACTGAAGCTTTCTTT	CASSYSWTGNTEAFF
TRBV6-4	.	once	TRBJ1-4	TGTGCCAGCAGTGACCCCGAACAGGGCGGGTTAGCAACTAATGAAAAACTGTTTTTT	CASSDPEQGGLATNEKLFF
TRBV7-9	TRBD1	.	TRBJ1-2	TGTGCCAGCAGCTTCCAGACAGGGGGAGGCTACACCTTC	CASSFQTGGGYTF
TRBV7-9	.	.	TRBJ2-3	TGTGCCAGCAGCTTAGTCCTTTTCTGGACAGAGAACACAGATACGCAGTATTTT	CASSLVLFWTENTDTQYF
TRBV27	TRBD2	.	TRBJ2-1	TGTGCCAGCAGTTTAACGGGGGAGGGGACTAGCGGGGGGAATGAGCAGTTCTTC	CASSLTGEGTSGGNEQFF
TRBV6-4	.	.	TRBJ1-6	TGTGCCAGCAGTGAGACAGATCGTTCACCCCTCCACTTT	CASSETDRSPLHF
TRBV21-1	.	.	TRBJ1-2	TGTGCCAGCAGCAAAAACCACAGTTATAACTATGGCTACACCTTC	CASSKNHSYNYGYTF
TRBV7-6	TRBD1	.	TRBJ2-7	TGTGCCAGCAGCTCCCGGGACAGGCCCGAGCAGTACTTC	CASSSRDRPEQYF
TRBV18	TRBD1	.	TRBJ2-7	TGTGCCAGCTCACGACAGGGCACCTCCTACGAGCAGTACTTC	CASSRQGTSYEQYF
TRBV7-8	.	.	TRBJ1-5	TGTGCCAGCAGCCAGTTAACAGGGACCAATCAGCCCCAGCATTTT	CASSQLTGTNQPQHF